These 20 T cell receptor beta chains originate from one sample sequenced in a study of OX40 agonist ivuxolimab in advanced cancers. Produced via immunoSEQ multiplex PCR; TCRdb's table is partial and in-frame only. The sample comprises under 90,000 clones, 75% to 90% of which are singletons, and approximately 2.2% rests with the top ten. The sample here was CD4+ or CD8+ T cells sorted from blood, taken in a trial of the OX40 agonist ivuxolimab. All receptors come from an adult with an advanced solid tumor such as melanoma, head and neck, liver or kidney cancer.

The V gene is TRBV7-2, the J gene TRBJ2-7; D unclear. The CDR3 loop spans 13 amino acids. Trimming left V 4 bases short and J 7 bases short, with 14 bases between. Germline-derived CDR1 and CDR2 are SGHTA and FQGNSA. DNA for the CDR3: TGTGCCAGCAGCTCGACTGGGATGGGGGAGCAGTACTTC. Translation: CASSSTGMGEQYF.

V usage is TRBV7-9 and J usage is TRBJ2-1; D is tentatively TRBD1 or TRBD2 (6 bases each). CDR3 length equals 16 residues. Germline values: CDR1 SEHNR, CDR2 FQNEAQ (reference sequence). V was pared by 3 bases and J by 3 bases, with 15 bases between. The CDR3 region has the DNA TGTGCCAGCAGCTTCCTTGTGGGGGGACACTACAATGAGCAGTTCTTC. It translates to CASSFLVGGHYNEQFF.

The rearrangement uses TRBV5-1 and TRBJ1-2, with TRBD1 as a possible D gene (5 bases). The CDR3 totals 16 residues. Germline V gene sequence: CDR1 SGHRS, CDR2 YFSETQ. Trimming stripped 4 bases from V and 5 bases from J, with 21 bases between. For the CDR3, the DNA is TGCGCCAGCAGCCCCGGAGGTCGACAGAGCTATTATGGCTACACCTTC. Its translation: CASSPGGRQSYYGYTF.

The DNA of the CDR3 is TGTGCCAGCAGTTTTACTTTGGAGACCCAGTACTTC. This sequence encodes CASSFTLETQYF. The V gene is TRBV6-6, the J gene TRBJ2-5; no clear D. CDR3 size: 12 residues. Germline assignment: CDR1 MNHNY and CDR2 SVGAGI (reference sequence). Between the trimmed V and J ends, which lost 4 bases and 5 bases, there was a span of 8 bases.

The chain links TRBV20-1 to TRBJ2-7; D is uncertain. V was cut by 6 bases and J by 5 bases, with 8 bases left in between. The CDR3 covers 10 residues. In germline, CDR1 is DFQATT, CDR2 SNEGSKA (reference sequence). This CDR3 reads CSAHWDEQYF. CDR3 in DNA: TGCAGTGCACACTGGGACGAGCAGTACTTC.

Comment on this clone: The identical CDR3 is also encoded by other nucleotide sequences in the sample. This chain joins TRBV6-5 and TRBJ2-7, with 10 bases fitting TRBD2. The germline gives CDR1 MNHEY, CDR2 SVGAGI. This CDR3 region has 13 residues. J lost 4 bases, V lost 6 bases, and 3 bases had no gene match. CDR3 residues: CASRASGRYEQYF. The CDR3 bases are TGTGCCAGCAGGGCTAGCGGGAGATACGAGCAGTACTTC.

The V call is TRBV28, the J call TRBJ2-7; 7 positions agree with TRBD1. CDR3 length: 13 amino acids. The V segment lost 2 bases and the J segment 6 bases; nucleotides outside the gene matches: 4. Per the germline V gene, CDR1 is MDHEN and CDR2 is SYDVKM. CDR3 DNA: TGTGCCAGCAGTTTAGGCACAGGGGCCGAGCAGTACTTC. Translation gives CASSLGTGAEQYF.

The table lists this clone with a count of one. This chain joins TRBV6-5 and TRBJ1-5, with 9 bases that match TRBD1. Germline CDR1 reads MNHEY; CDR2 reads SVGAGI. The CDR3 contains 14 residues. Trimming removed 6 bases from V and 6 bases from J; junction bases left unmatched: 6. The CDR3 sequence: CASRLNRGLQPQHF. The CDR3 DNA reads TGTGCCAGCAGACTTAACAGGGGGCTTCAGCCCCAGCATTTT.

The J gene is TRBJ2-1, the V gene TRBV7-7; 9 positions match TRBD1. CDR1 and CDR2 (germline): SSHAT, FNYEAQ (reference sequence). This CDR3 has 14 residues. V trimming: 6 bases; J trimming: 5 bases; junction bases outside the gene matches: 5. Written as DNA, the CDR3 is TGTGCCAGCAGTCGAGGGACAGGGAACAATGAGCAGTTCTTC. Amino acids: CASSRGTGNNEQFF.

The CDR3 sequence is CASSPPSRRSTDTQYF. The CDR3 bases are TGTGCCAGCTCACCACCGTCCAGGCGCAGCACAGATACGCAGTATTTT. The chain joins TRBV18 to TRBJ2-3; D unresolved. The CDR3 has 16 residues. V shed 0 bases and J shed 0 bases, with 10 bases lying between them. Germline V gene sequence: CDR1 KGHSH, CDR2 LQKENI. Full variable domain (remainder filled in from reference TRBV18 and TRBJ2-3): NAGVMQNPRHLVRRRGQEARLRCSPMKGHSHVYWYRQLPEEGLKFMVYLQKENIIDESGMPKERFSAEFPKEGPSILRIQQVVRGDSAAYFCASSPPSRRSTDTQYFGPGTRLTVL.

The V gene is TRBV28, the J gene TRBJ2-5; 8 bases align to TRBD2. This CDR3 is 13 amino acids long. Germline V CDR1 and CDR2: MDHEN, SYDVKM. Trimming took 8 bases from V and 5 from J; bases not matched to a gene: 7. The CDR3 region is CASRTSGVETQYF. CDR3 DNA: TGTGCCAGCCGAACTAGCGGAGTCGAGACCCAGTACTTC.

This chain uses TRBV5-1 with TRBJ2-5; 8 bases align to TRBD2. The CDR3 has 14 residues. Germline-derived CDR1 and CDR2 are SGHRS and YFSETQ. The trim removed 1 base at V and 4 bases at J, leaving 3 bases unmatched. The CDR3 loop is CASSLKAGAETQYF. The CDR3, as DNA: TGCGCCAGCAGCTTGAAAGCGGGAGCAGAGACCCAGTACTTC.

This clone came up a few times. The rearrangement uses TRBV2 and TRBJ2-5; 13 nucleotides match TRBD2. Per germline, CDR1 SNHLY and CDR2 FYNNEI. There are 15 residues in the CDR3. J was trimmed by 3 bases and V by 11 bases; bases with no gene match: 9. The CDR3 DNA is TGTGCCGGACGCAGGGGACTAGCGGGAAAAGAGACCCAGTACTTC. This translates into CAGRRGLAGKETQYF. The full variable domain, with the rest looked up from reference TRBV2 and TRBJ2-5, is EPEVTQTPSHQVTQMGQEVILRCVPISNHLYFYWYRQILGQKVEFLVSFYNNEISEKSEIFDDQFSVERPDGSNFTLKIRSTKLEDSAMYFCAGRRGLAGKETQYFGPGTRLLVL.

The rearrangement links TRBV7-2 to TRBJ2-3; no definite D call. The CDR3 spans 12 residues. Germline V gene sequence: CDR1 SGHTA, CDR2 FQGNSA. The V end was cut by 2 bases, the J end by 6 bases, with 6 bases between. CDR3 bases: TGTGCCAGCAGCTTAAAAACGGATACGCAGTATTTT. Residues: CASSLKTDTQYF.

V gene TRBV18 combines with J gene TRBJ2-1, with 11 nucleotides matching TRBD2. This CDR3 spans 15 amino acids. Germline lookup yields CDR1 KGHSH and CDR2 LQKENI. V lost 4 bases to trimming and J lost 8 bases; unmatched junction nucleotides: 7. CDR3 bases: TGTGCCAGCTCACTTAGCGGGGGGGCAATCGATGAGCAGTTCTTC. Translation: CASSLSGGAIDEQFF.

This clone has just one count. CDR3 loop: CASSFGTGGTDTQYF. The CDR3 bases are TGTGCCAGCAGCTTCGGGACAGGGGGCACAGATACGCAGTATTTT. The chain uses TRBV7-7 and TRBJ2-3, with 10 bases matching TRBD1. CDR3 length: 15 amino acids. Germline values: CDR1 SSHAT, CDR2 FNYEAQ (reference sequence). V gave up 3 bases and J gave up 1 base; unmatched junction bases: 1.

The J gene is TRBJ2-1, the V gene TRBV2; the D gene is possibly TRBD2 (5 bases). The CDR3 sequence is 12 residues long. V lost 10 bases, J lost 7 bases, and 14 bases lay in between. Germline V gene sequence: CDR1 SNHLY, CDR2 FYNNEI. CDR3 bases: TGTGCCACCGGGGAATCGACAAATGAGCAGTTCTTC. As protein: CATGESTNEQFF.

The chain joins TRBV6-5 to TRBJ1-4, with 8 bases fitting TRBD1. The CDR3 runs to 12 residues. V dropped 8 bases and J dropped 12; count of bases not matched to a gene: 8. Germline-derived CDR1 and CDR2 are MNHEY and SVGAGI. This chain's CDR3 is CASHRQGAELFF. The DNA of the CDR3 is TGTGCCAGCCACCGGCAGGGGGCGGAACTGTTTTTT.

This clone has more than one count but fewer than ten. This chain joins TRBV6-4 and TRBJ1-5; tentative D call: TRBD1 (6 bases). The CDR3 loop spans 14 amino acids. CDR1 and CDR2 (germline): MRHNA, SNTAGT. V lost 8 bases, J lost 7 bases, and 18 bases lay in between. This chain's CDR3 is CASRRNQGRQPQHF. The CDR3 nucleotides are TGTGCCAGCCGTAGAAACCAGGGGAGGCAGCCCCAGCATTTT.

V usage is TRBV2 and J usage is TRBJ2-7, with D possibly being TRBD1 (6 bases). Per the germline V gene, CDR1 is SNHLY and CDR2 is FYNNEI. The CDR3 is 14 amino acids. V dropped 6 bases and J dropped 1 base, with 13 bases sitting between them. The CDR3 protein is CASREQGPSYEQYF. The CDR3 DNA reads as TGTGCCAGCAGGGAACAGGGCCCATCCTACGAGCAGTACTTC.